This T cell receptor beta chain stems from a study of preoperative IRX-2 immunotherapy in early breast cancer. The sample's treatment: preoperative locoregional IRX-2 cytokine immunotherapy. Data came from immunoSEQ multiplex PCR; TCRdb stores just in-frame clones and leaves some out. The sample shows about 62,000 clones, approximately 93% of them seen only once. The germline CDR1 and CDR2 sequences are PRHDT and FYEKMQ (reference sequence). The CDR3 sequence is 16 residues long. Between the trimmed V and J ends, which lost 0 bases and 0 bases, there was a span of 6 bases. This specimen was collected from a patient treated with IRX-2 immunotherapy. The TCR was taken from a human donor with breast cancer. The chain links TRBV13 to TRBJ1-6; D is ambiguous. The CDR3 sequence is CASSLGGSSYNSPLHF. In nucleotides, the CDR3 is TGTGCCAGCAGCTTAGGCGGCAGCTCCTATAATTCACCCCTCCACTTT. Complete variable domain (other parts from reference TRBV13 and TRBJ1-6): AAGVIQSPRHLIKEKRETATLKCYPIPRHDTVYWYQQGPGQDPQFLISFYEKMQSDKGSIPDRFSAQQFSDYHSELNMSSLELGDSALYFCASSLGGSSYNSPLHFGNGTRLTVT.